This T cell receptor beta chain was sequenced in a study of PD-1 blockade in classical Hodgkin lymphoma. The germline gives CDR1 MNHNY, CDR2 SVGAGI (reference sequence). Trimming removed 10 bases from V and 7 bases from J, with 14 bases in between. This CDR3 region has 11 residues. TCRdb keeps only in-frame clones here, not all; method: immunoSEQ multiplex PCR. Of about 11,000 clones in the sample, approximately 77% are singletons; the top ten hold almost 35%. Overall study findings and caveats: Prior to therapy, complete responders displayed diversity much like that of newly diagnosed patients. Relapsed/refractory patients reportedly had the lowest baseline TCR diversity, below newly diagnosed patients, who were below healthy donors.

Judged by abundance, this clone is large. Its cognate antigen is unknown. Relapse was seen in all patients after autologous stem cell transplantation, and brentuximab vedotin exposure was variable. Responses achieved at best were complete response, partial response or progressive disease. The chain uses TRBV6-6 and TRBJ2-7; the D gene is possibly TRBD2 (7 bases). This receptor was identified in a human donor with classical Hodgkin lymphoma. This specimen was peripheral blood mononuclear cells (PBMCs), taken at baseline. The DNA of the CDR3 is TGTGCCACACTGGGGGGGCATGAGCAGTACTTC. Protein sequence: CATLGGHEQYF.